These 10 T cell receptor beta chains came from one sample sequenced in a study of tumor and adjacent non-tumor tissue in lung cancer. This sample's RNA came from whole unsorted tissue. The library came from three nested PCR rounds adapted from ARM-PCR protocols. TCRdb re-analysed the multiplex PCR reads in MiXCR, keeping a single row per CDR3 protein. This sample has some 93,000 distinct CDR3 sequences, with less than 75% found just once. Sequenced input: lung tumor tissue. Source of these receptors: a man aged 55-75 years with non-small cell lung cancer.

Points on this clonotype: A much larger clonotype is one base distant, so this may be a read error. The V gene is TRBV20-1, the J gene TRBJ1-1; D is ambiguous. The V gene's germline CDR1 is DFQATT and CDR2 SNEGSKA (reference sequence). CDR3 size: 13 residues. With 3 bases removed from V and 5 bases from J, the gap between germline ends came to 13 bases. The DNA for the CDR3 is TGCAGTGCTAGCCCTACAGTGTTGACTGAAGCTTTCTTT. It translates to CSASPTVLTEAFF.

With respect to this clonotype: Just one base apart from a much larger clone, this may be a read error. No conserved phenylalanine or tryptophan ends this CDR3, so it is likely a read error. The CDR3 loop is CSASAGETQYL. CDR3 bases: TGCAGTGCTAGTGCCGGAGAGACCCAGTACTTA. The chain has TRBV20-1 and TRBJ2-5, with D unresolved. Germline V gene data show CDR1 as DFQATT and CDR2 as SNEGSKA (reference sequence). CDR3 size: 11 residues. The ends were cut back, 3 bases at V and 4 bases at J, with 6 bases in the middle.

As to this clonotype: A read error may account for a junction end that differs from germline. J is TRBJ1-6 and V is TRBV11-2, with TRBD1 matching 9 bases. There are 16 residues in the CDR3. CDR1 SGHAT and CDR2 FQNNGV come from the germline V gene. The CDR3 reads CACSGGQGSLNSPLHF. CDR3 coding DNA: TGTGCCTGCAGCGGTGGACAGGGGTCTCTCAATTCACCCCTCCACTTT.

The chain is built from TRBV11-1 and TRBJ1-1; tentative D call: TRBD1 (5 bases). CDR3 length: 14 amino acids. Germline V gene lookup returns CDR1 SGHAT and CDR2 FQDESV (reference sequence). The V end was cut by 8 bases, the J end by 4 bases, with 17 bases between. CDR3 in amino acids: CASGTAGGPTEAFF. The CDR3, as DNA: TGTGCCAGCGGTACCGCTGGGGGTCCCACTGAAGCTTTCTTT.

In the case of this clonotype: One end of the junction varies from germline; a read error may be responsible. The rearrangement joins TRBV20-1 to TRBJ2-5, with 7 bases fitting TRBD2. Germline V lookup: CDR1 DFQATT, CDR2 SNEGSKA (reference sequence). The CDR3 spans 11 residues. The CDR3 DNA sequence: TGCGGTGTTAGGGTAGCGGGCCCCGAACTCTTC. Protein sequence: CGVRVAGPELF.

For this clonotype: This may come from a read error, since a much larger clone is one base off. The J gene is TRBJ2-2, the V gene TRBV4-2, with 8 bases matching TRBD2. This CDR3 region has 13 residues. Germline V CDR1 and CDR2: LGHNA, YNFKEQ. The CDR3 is CVSSPSPSGGLFF. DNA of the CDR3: TGTGTCAGCAGCCCGAGCCCCAGCGGGGGGCTGTTTTTT.

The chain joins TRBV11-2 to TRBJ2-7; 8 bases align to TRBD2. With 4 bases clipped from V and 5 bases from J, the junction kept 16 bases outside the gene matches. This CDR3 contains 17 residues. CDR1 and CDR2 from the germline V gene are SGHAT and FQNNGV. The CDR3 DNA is TGTGCCAGCAGCTCCGGGGGGACTAGTGGCTTTGCCAACGAGCAGTACTTC. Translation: CASSSGGTSGFANEQYF.

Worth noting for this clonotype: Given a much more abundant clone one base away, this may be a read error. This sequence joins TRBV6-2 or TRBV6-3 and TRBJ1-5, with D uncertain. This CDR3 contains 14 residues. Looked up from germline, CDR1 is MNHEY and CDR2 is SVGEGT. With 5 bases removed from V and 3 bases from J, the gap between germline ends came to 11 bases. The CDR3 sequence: CASSAAGDNQPQHF. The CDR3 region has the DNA TGTGCCAGCAGTGCCGCGGGAGACAATCAGCCCCAGCATTTT.

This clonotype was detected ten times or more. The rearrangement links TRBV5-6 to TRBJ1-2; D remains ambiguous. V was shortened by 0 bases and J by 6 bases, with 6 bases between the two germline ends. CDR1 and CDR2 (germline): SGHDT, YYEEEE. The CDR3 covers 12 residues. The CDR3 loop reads CASSLGGDGYTF. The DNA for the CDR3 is TGTGCCAGCAGCTTGGGTGGGGATGGCTACACCTTC.

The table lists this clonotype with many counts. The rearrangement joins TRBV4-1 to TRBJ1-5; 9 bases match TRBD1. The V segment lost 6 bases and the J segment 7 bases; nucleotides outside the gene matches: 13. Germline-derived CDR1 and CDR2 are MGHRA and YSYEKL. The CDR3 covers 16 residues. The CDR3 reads CASRKESGTGLQPQHF. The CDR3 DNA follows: TGCGCCAGCAGAAAAGAATCCGGGACAGGGTTACAGCCCCAGCATTTT.